A single TCR beta chain is shown here with its context. Data came from immunoSEQ multiplex PCR; TCRdb stores just in-frame clones and leaves some out. Of a few hundred thousand clones listed, around 90% are singletons. This sample stems from a study of blood T cell repertoires in COVID-19. Study in general: Donors in the United States, Italy and Spain gave samples during acute or convalescent COVID-19.

This CDR3 comprises 13 residues. From germline, CDR1 is MNHNS and CDR2 SASEGT. Between the trimmed V and J ends, which lost 3 bases and 8 bases, there was a span of 13 bases. The sequence derives from a human donor in a cohort sampled during active COVID-19. The chain combines TRBV6-1 with TRBJ1-2; maybe TRBD1 (6 bases). Sequenced input: peripheral blood. Here the CDR3 DNA reads TGTGCCAGCAGTGAGATGGGGGCGTGGGGCTACACCTTC. It encodes CASSEMGAWGYTF.